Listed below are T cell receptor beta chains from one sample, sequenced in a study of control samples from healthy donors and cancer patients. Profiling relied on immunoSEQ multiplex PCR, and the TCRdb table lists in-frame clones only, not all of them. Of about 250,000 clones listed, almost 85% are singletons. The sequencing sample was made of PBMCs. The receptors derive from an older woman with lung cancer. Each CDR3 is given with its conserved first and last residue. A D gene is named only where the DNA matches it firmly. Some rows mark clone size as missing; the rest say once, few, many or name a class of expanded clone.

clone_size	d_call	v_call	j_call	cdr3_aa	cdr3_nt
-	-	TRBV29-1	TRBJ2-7	CSVEVRGSEQYF	TGCAGTGTTGAGGTTAGGGGTTCCGAGCAGTACTTC
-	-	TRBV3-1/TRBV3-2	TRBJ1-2	CASSNFKGTYGYTF	TGTGCCAGCAGCAACTTCAAAGGGACCTATGGCTACACCTTC
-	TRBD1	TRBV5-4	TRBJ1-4	CASSSRGLAEKLFF	TGTGCCAGCAGCTCAAGGGGGCTCGCTGAAAAACTGTTTTTT
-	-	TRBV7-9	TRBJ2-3	CASSLGALDTTDTQYF	TGTGCCAGCAGCTTAGGGGCACTGGATACGACAGATACGCAGTATTTT
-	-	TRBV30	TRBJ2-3	CAWSAGVADTQYF	TGTGCCTGGAGTGCAGGGGTCGCAGATACGCAGTATTTT
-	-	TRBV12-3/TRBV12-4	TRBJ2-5	CASSPPPQETQYF	TGTGCCAGCAGTCCTCCCCCCCAAGAGACCCAGTACTTC
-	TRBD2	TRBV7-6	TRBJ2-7	CASSLASASGHWGNEQYF	TGTGCCAGCAGCTTAGCGTCTGCTAGCGGGCACTGGGGCAACGAGCAGTACTTC
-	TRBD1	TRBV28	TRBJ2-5	CASLLTGGRETQYF	TGTGCCAGCCTGTTGACAGGGGGCAGGGAGACCCAGTACTTC
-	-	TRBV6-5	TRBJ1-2	CASSLTGLTNYGYTF	TGTGCCAGCAGCCTAACTGGACTTACTAACTATGGCTACACCTTC
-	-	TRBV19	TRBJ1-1	CASSSLGRDTLGNTEAFF	TGTGCCAGTAGTTCACTAGGGAGGGACACCCTAGGGAACACTGAAGCTTTCTTT
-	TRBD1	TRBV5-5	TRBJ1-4	CASSWELTGVEKLFF	TGTGCCAGCAGCTGGGAGTTGACAGGGGTTGAAAAACTGTTTTTT
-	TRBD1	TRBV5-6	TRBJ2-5	CASSPDRDETQYF	TGTGCCAGCAGCCCTGACAGGGATGAGACCCAGTACTTC
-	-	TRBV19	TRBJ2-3	CASSIRGDGSDTQYF	TGTGCCAGTAGTATTCGAGGGGATGGGTCAGATACGCAGTATTTT
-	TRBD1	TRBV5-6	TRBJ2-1	CASSLAQGVGEQFF	TGTGCCAGCAGCTTGGCCCAGGGGGTGGGTGAGCAGTTCTTC
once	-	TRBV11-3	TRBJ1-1	CASSQGGPNTEAFF	TGTGCCAGCAGCCAGGGAGGCCCGAACACTGAAGCTTTCTTT